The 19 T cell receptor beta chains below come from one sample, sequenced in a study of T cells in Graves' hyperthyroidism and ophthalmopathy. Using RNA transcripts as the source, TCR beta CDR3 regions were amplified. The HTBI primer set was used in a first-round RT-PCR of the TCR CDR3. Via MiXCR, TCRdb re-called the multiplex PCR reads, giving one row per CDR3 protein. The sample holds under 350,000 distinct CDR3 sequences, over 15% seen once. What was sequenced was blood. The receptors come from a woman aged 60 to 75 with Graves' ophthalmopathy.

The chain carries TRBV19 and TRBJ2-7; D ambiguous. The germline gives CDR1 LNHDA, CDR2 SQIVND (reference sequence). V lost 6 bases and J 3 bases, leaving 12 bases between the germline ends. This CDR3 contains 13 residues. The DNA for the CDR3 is TGTGCCAGTAGCCATAGCTCTCGCTACGAGCAGTACTTC. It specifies CASSHSSRYEQYF.

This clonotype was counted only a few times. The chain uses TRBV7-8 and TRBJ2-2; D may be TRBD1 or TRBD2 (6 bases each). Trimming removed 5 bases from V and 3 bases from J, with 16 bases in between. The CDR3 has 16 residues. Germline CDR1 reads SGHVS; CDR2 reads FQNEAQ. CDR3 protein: CASSPTSGAHTGELFF. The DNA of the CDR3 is TGTGCCAGCAGCCCAACCTCGGGGGCTCACACCGGGGAGCTGTTTTTT.

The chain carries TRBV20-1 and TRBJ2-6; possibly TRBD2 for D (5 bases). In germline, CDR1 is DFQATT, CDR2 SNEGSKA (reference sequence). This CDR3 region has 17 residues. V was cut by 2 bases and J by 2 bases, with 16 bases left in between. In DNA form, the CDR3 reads TGCAGTGCTAGATCCGCCGGGGAGAGAACTGGGGCCAACGTCCTGACTTTC. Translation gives CSARSAGERTGANVLTF.

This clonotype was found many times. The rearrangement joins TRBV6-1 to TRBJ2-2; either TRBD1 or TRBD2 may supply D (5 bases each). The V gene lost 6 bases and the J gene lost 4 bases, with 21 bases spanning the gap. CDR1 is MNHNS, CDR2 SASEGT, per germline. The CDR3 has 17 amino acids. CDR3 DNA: TGTGCCAGCAGCCGGCGCCGGGACCGGCGCGTCACCGGGGAGCTGTTTTTT. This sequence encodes CASSRRRDRRVTGELFF.

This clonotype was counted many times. CDR3 sequence: CASSFHSTGGQPQHF. CDR3 in DNA: TGTGCCAGCAGCTTCCACTCTACAGGGGGACAGCCCCAGCATTTT. This chain connects TRBV7-2 to TRBJ1-5, with 8 bases aligning to TRBD1. V lost 3 bases to trimming and J lost 7 bases; unmatched junction nucleotides: 8. This CDR3 is built from 15 residues. Germline CDR1 SGHTA, CDR2 FQGNSA.

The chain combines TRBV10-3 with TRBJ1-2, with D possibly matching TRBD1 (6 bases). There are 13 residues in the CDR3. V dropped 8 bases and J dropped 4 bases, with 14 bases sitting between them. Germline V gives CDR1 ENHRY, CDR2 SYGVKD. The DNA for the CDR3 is TGTGCCATCCGACAGGCGGATTTCTATGGCTACACCTTC. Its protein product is CAIRQADFYGYTF.

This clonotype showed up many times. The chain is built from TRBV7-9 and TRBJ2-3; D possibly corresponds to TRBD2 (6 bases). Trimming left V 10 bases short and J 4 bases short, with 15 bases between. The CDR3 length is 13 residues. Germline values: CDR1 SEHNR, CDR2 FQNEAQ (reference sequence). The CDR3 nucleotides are TGTGCCACCGCGCCCTCGGGGGCAGATACGCAGTATTTT. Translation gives CATAPSGADTQYF.

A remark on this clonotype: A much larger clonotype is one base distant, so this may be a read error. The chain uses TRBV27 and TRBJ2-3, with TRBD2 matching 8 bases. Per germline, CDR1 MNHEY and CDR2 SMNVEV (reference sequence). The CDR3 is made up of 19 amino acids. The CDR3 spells CASGLLKTGGRPLEDTQYF. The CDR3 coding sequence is TGTGCCAGCGGTTTACTCAAGACTGGCGGGAGGCCCCTAGAGGATACGCAGTATTTT.

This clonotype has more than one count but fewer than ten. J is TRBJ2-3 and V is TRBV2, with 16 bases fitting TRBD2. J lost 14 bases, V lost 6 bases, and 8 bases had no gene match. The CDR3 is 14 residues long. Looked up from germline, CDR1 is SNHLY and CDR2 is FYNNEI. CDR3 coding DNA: TGTGCCAGCAGGGGACTAGCGGGGGGGCCTTTCCCGTATTTT. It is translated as CASRGLAGGPFPYF.

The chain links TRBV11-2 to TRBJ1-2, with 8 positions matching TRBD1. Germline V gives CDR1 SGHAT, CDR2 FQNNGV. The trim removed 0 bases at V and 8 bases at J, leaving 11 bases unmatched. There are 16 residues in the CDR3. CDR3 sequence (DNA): TGTGCCAGCAGCTTAGATCCCCAGGGGGCGCAGATAGGCTACACCTTC. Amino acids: CASSLDPQGAQIGYTF.

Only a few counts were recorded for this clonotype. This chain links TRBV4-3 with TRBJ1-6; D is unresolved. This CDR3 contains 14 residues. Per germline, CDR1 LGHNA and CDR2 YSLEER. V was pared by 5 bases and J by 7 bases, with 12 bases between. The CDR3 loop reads CASSSGFGNSPLHF. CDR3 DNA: TGCGCCAGCAGCTCCGGCTTCGGGAATTCACCCCTCCACTTT.

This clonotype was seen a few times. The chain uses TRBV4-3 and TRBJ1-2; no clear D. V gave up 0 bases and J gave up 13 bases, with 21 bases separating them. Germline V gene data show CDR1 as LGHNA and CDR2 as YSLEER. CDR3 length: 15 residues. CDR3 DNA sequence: TGCGCCAGCAGCCAAGATCATGTAGATCCTTTGGCAAGCACCTTC. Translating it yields CASSQDHVDPLASTF.

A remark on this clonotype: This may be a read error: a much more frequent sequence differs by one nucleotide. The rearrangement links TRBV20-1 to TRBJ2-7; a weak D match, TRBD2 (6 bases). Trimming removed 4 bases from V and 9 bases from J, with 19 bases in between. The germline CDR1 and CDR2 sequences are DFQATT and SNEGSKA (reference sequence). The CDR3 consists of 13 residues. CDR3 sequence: CSANRRRVSGQYF. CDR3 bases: TGCAGTGCTAACAGACGGAGGGTCTCCGGGCAGTACTTC.

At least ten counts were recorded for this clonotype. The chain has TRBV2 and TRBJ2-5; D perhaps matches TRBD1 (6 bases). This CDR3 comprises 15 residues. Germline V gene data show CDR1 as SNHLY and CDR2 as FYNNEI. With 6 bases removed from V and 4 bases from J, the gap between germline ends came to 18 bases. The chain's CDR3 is CASRGTGTGRETQYF. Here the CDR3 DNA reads TGTGCCAGCAGGGGAACAGGGACGGGGCGAGAGACCCAGTACTTC.

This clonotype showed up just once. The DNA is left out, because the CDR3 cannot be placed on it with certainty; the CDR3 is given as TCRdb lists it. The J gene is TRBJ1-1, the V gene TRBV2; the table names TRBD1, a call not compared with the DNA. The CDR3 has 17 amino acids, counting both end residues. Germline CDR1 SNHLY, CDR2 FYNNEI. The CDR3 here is CASSFGAGRVENTEAFF.

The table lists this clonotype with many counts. The CDR3 DNA is TGTGCCAGCAGTTTGCCTCCCGGGACACAAAATCAGCCCCAGCATTTT. Its protein product is CASSLPPGTQNQPQHF. The chain uses TRBV28 and TRBJ1-5, with a possible D match to TRBD1 (6 bases). This CDR3 region has 16 residues. CDR1 is MDHEN, CDR2 SYDVKM, per germline. Trimming cost V 3 bases and J 4 bases, with 16 bases left between them.

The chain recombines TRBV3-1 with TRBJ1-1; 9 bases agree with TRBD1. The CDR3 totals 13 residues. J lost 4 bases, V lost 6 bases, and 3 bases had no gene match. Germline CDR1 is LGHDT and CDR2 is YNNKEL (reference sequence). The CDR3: CASRPTGGTEAFF. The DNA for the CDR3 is TGTGCCAGCAGACCGACAGGGGGCACTGAAGCTTTCTTT.

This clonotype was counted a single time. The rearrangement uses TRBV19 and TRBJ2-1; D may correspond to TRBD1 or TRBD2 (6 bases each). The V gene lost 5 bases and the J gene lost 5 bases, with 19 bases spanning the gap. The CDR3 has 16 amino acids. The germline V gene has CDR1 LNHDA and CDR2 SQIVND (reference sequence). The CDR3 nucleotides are TGTGCCAGTAGTCCCCGTGGCGGGACAAGAAACAATGAGCAGTTCTTC. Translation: CASSPRGGTRNNEQFF.

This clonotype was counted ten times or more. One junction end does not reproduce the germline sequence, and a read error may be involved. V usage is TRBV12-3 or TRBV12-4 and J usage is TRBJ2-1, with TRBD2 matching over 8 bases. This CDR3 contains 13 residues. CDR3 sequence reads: CTSSLETSAKQFF. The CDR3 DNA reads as TGTACCAGCAGTTTAGAGACTAGCGCAAAGCAGTTCTTC.